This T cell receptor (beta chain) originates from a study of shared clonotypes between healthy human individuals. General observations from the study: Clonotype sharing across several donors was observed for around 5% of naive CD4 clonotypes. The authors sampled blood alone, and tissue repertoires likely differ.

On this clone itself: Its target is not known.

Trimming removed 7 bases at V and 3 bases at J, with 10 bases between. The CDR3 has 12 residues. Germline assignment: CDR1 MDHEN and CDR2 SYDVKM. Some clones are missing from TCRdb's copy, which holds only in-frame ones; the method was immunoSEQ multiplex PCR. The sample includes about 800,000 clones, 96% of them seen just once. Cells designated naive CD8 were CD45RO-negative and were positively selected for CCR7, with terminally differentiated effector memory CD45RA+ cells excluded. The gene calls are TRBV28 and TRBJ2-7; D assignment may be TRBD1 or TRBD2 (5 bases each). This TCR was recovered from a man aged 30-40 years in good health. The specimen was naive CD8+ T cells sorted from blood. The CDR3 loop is CASTGLNYEQYF. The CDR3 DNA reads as TGTGCCAGCACGGGGCTCAACTACGAGCAGTACTTC.